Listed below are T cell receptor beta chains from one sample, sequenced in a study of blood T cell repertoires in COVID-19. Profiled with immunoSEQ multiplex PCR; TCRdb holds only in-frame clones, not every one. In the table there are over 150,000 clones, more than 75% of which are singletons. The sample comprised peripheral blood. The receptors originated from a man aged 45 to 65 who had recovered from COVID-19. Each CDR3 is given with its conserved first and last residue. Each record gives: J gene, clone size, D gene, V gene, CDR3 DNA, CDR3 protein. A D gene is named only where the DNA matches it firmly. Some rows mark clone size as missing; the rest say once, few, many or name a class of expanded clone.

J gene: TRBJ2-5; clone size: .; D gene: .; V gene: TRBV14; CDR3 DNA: TGTGCCAGCAGCCAAGGTCGGGGGGCAGGAGAGACCCAGTACTTC; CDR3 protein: CASSQGRGAGETQYF
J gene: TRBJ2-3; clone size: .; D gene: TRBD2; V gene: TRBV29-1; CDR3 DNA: TGCAGCGTTCTAGCGGAGGAAGCAGATACGCAGTATTTT; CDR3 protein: CSVLAEEADTQYF
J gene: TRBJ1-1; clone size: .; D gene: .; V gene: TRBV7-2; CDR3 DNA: TGTGCCAGCAGCTTAGTTGCGGGAGCCTTGAACACTGAAGCTTTCTTT; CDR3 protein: CASSLVAGALNTEAFF
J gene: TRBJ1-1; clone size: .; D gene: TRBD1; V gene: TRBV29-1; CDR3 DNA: TGCAGCGTCTATCCGGGACAGAGGAACACTGAAGCTTTCTTT; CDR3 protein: CSVYPGQRNTEAFF
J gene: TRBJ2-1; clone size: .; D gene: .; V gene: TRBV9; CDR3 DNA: TGTGCCAGCAGCGCCGGTCGGGACTCGGCGCTCCATGAGCAGTTCTTC; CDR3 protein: CASSAGRDSALHEQFF
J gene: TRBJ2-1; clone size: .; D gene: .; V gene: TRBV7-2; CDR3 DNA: TGTGCCAGCAGCTTCAGGGGAGTCGTCAATGAGCAGTTCTTC; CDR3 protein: CASSFRGVVNEQFF
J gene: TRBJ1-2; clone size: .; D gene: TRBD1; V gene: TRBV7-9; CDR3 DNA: TGTGCCAGCAGCGTGCAAACCGGGACAGGGGGTGGCTACACCTTC; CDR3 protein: CASSVQTGTGGGYTF
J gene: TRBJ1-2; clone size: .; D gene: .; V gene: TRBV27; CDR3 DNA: TGTGCCAGCAGTTTATCGAGTGCCTATGGCTACACCTTC; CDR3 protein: CASSLSSAYGYTF
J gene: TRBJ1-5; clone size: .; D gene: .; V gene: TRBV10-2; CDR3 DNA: TGCGCCAGCAGTGATTTCGGGGTCGGTCAGCCCCAGCATTTT; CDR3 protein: CASSDFGVGQPQHF
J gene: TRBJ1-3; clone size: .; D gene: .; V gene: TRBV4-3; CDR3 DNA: TGCGCCAGCAGCCAAGATTCCTCCTCTGGAAACACCATATATTTT; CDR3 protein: CASSQDSSSGNTIYF
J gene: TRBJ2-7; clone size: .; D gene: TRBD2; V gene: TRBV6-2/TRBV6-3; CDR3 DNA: TGTGCCAGCAGTTTCGGGACTAGCGGGAGCCCGGGTGAGCAGTACTTC; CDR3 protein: CASSFGTSGSPGEQYF
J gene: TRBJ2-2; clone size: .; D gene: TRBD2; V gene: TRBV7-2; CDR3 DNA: TGTGCCAGCAGCCCCGGGACTAGCGGGAGGGTCGGGGAGCTGTTTTTT; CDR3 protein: CASSPGTSGRVGELFF
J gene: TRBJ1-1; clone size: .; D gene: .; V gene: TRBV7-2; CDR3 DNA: TGTGCCAGCAGCTCCGGGTGGGGGAGGGACACTGAAGCTTTCTTT; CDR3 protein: CASSSGWGRDTEAFF
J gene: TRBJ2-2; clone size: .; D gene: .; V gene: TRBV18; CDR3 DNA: TGTGCCAGCTCACCAGGGGGCAACACCGGGGAGCTGTTTTTT; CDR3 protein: CASSPGGNTGELFF
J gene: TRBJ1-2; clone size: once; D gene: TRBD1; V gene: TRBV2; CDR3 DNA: TGTGCCAGCAGGGGCGGGACAGGTCAGGGCTACACCTTC; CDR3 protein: CASRGGTGQGYTF
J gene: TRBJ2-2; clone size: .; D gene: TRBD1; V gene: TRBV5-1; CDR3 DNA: TGCGCCAGCAGCTTTCAAGAACACCTGGGACAGGGTACGACGAACACCGGGGAGCTGTTTTTT; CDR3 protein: CASSFQEHLGQGTTNTGELFF
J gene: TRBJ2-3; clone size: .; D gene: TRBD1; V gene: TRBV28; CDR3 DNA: TGTGCCAGCAGTCTGAGGGACAGGAGTCAGTATTTT; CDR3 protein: CASSLRDRSQYF
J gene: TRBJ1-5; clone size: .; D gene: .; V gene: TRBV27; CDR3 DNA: TGTGCCAGCAGTTTTCAGGGCTACAATCAGCCCCAGCATTTT; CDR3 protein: CASSFQGYNQPQHF
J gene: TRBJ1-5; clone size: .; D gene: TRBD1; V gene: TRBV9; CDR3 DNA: TGTGCCAGCAGCCTTACAGGGGACCTTAGCAATCAGCCCCAGCATTTT; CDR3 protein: CASSLTGDLSNQPQHF
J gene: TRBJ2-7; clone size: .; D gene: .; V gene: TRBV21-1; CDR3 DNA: TGTGCCAGCAGCAAAGGGGGCGGGGTGCCCTACGAGCAGTACTTC; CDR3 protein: CASSKGGGVPYEQYF
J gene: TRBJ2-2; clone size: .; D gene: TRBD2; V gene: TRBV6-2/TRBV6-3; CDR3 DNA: TGTGCCAGCAGTTACCTCCTGGGACTAGCGGGGACCGGGGAGCTGTTTTTT; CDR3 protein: CASSYLLGLAGTGELFF
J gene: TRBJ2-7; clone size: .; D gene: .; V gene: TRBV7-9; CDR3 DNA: TGTGCCAGCAGCTTAGTTGGAGAGGGCCGAAACTACGAGCAGTACTTC; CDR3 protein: CASSLVGEGRNYEQYF
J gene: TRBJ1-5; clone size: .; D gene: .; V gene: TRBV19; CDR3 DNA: TGTGCCAGTAGTACACAGGGTAGCAATCAGCCCCAGCATTTT; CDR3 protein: CASSTQGSNQPQHF
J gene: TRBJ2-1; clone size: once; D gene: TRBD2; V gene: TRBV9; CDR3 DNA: TGTGCCAGCAGCGTTATAGCGGGAGGGAGGGATGAGCAGTTCTTC; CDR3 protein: CASSVIAGGRDEQFF
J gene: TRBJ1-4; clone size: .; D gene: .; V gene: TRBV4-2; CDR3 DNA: TGTGCCAGCAGCCAAGGCATGGAGATAGGTGAAAAACTGTTTTTT; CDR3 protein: CASSQGMEIGEKLFF
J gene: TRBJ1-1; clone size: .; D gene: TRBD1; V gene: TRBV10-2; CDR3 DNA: TGCGCCAGCAGTGATAACAGGGGGGAGAACACTGAAGCTTTCTTT; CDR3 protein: CASSDNRGENTEAFF
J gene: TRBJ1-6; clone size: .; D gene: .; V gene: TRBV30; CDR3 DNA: TGTGCCTGGAGTATACTACGCCCGCTCGGCAGTTTAAATTCACCCCTCCACTTT; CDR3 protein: CAWSILRPLGSLNSPLHF
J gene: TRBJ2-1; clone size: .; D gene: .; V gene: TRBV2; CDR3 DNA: TGTGCCAGCAGCGATAACCTGCTTAGCTCCTACAATGAGCAGTTCTTC; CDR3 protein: CASSDNLLSSYNEQFF
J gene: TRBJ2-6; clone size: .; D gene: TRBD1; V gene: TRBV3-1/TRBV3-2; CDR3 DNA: TGTGCCAGCAGCCTGGGACAGTCTGGGGCCAACGTCCTGACTTTC; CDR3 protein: CASSLGQSGANVLTF
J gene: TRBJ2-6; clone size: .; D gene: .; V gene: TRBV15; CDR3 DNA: TGTGCCACCAGCACCCAAGGTCCCAGGGTCGGGGCCAACGTCCTGACTTTC; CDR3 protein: CATSTQGPRVGANVLTF
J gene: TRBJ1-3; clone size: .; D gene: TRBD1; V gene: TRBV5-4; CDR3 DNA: TGTGCCAGCAGCCCACAGGGGGCAGGTGGAAACACCATATATTTT; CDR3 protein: CASSPQGAGGNTIYF
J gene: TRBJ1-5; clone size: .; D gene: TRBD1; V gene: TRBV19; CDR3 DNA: TGTGCCAGTCAGGGGGGACAGAATCAGCCCCAGCATTTT; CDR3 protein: CASQGGQNQPQHF
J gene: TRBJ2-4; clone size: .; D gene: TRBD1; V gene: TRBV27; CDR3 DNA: TGTGCCAGCAGTTTGGCACATACCGGGACAGGGAGGAACATTCAGTACTTC; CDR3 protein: CASSLAHTGTGRNIQYF
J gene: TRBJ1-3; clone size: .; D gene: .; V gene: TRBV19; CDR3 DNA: TGTGCCAGTAGCCCACTTCCGATGGGAAACACCATATATTTT; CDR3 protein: CASSPLPMGNTIYF
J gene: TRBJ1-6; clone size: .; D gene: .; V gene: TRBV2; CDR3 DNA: TGTGCCAGCGTACAGACGGATAATTCACCCCTCCACTTT; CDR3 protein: CASVQTDNSPLHF
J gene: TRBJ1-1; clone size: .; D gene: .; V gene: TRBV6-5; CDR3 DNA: TGTGCCAGCAGCCCGGGGGGGATCGCTGAAGCTTTCTTT; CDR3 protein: CASSPGGIAEAFF
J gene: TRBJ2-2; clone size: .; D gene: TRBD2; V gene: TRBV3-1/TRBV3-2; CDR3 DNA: TGTGCCAGCTCGGAAGCGGGAGGGCCAGCCGGGGAGCTGTTTTTT; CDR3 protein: CASSEAGGPAGELFF
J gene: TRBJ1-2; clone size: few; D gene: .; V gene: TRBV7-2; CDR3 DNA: TGTGCCAGCAGCTTAGACAGGACGTATGGCTACACCTTC; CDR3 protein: CASSLDRTYGYTF
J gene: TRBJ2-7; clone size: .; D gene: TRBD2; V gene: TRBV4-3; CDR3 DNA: TGCGCCAGCAGCCAAGATGTAGGGCGGGAGTTTTACGAGCAGTACTTC; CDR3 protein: CASSQDVGREFYEQYF
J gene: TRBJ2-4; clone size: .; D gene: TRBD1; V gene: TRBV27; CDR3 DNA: TGTGCCAGCAGTTTCGGGACAGGGGGCTTTAAAAACATTCAGTACTTC; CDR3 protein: CASSFGTGGFKNIQYF
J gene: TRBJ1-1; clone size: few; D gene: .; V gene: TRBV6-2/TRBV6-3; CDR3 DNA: TGTGCCAGCAGTACCCCCTACCAGGGCTTGAACACTGAAGCTTTCTTT; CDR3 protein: CASSTPYQGLNTEAFF
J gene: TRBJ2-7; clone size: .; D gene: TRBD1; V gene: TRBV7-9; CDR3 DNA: TGTGCCAGCAGCCCAAGCGGCGACAGGGGATTGTTCTCCTACGAGCAGTACTTC; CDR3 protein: CASSPSGDRGLFSYEQYF
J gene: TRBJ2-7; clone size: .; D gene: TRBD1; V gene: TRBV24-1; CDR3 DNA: TGTGCCACCAGTGGGAGCAGGGGACAGGGCGGCTACGAGCAGTACTTC; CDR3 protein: CATSGSRGQGGYEQYF
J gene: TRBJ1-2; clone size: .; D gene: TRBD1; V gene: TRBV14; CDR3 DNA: TGTGCCAGCAGCCAAGATCATGGCAGGGGGAACTATGGCTACACCTTC; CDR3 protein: CASSQDHGRGNYGYTF
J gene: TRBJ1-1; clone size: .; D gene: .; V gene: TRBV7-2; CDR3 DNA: TGTGCCAGCAGCTTAGAGCCAGGATGGAACACTGAAGCTTTCTTT; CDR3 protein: CASSLEPGWNTEAFF
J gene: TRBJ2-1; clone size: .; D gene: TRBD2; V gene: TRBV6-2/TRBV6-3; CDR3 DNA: TGTGCCAGCAGTTACTCAGACGGGGGGTATGAGCAGTTCTTC; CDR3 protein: CASSYSDGGYEQFF
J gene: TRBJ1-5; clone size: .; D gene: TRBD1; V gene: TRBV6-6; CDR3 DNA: TGTGCCAGCAATCAGGACAGGGGGCGCGATCAGCCCCAGCATTTT; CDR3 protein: CASNQDRGRDQPQHF
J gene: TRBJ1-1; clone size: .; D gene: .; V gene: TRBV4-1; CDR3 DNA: TGCGCCAGCAGCCAAGATGCAGGGATGAACACTGAAGCTTTCTTT; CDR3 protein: CASSQDAGMNTEAFF
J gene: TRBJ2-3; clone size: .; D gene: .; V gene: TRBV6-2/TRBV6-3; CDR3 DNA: TGTGCCAGCAGTTTCGGGGATACGCAGTATTTT; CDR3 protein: CASSFGDTQYF
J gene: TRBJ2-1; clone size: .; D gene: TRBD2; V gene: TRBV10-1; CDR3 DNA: TGCGCCAGCAGGCCGGAGCGGGGCGCTGAGCAGTTCTTC; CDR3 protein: CASRPERGAEQFF
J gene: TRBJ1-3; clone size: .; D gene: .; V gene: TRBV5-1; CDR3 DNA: TGCGCCAGCAGCTTGGACAGAGTGTCTGGAAACACCATATATTTT; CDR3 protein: CASSLDRVSGNTIYF
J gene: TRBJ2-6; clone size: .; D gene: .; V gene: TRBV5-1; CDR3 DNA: TGCGCCAGCAGCTCTATCGGGGGATCCCTGGACTTCTCTGGGGCCAACGTCCTGACTTTC; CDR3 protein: CASSSIGGSLDFSGANVLTF
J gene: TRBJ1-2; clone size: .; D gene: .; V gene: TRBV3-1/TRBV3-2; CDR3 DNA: TGTGCCAGCAGCCTGAGACTCACACCCGGCTACGGCTACACCTTC; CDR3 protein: CASSLRLTPGYGYTF
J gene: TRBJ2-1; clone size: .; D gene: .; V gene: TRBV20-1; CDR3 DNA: TGCAGTGCTAGTGAACTGAGCTCCTACAATGAGCAGTTCTTC; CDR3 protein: CSASELSSYNEQFF